Each of the 25 T cell receptor beta chains below was sequenced from the same sample in a study of human T cells and chemical hapten exposure. TCRdb re-called the RACE reads with MiXCR, one entry per CDR3 protein. Of 20,000 to 30,000 distinct CDR3 sequences in the sample, around 10% were seen once. Time point in this sample: patch test 2, 6 weeks after DPC sensitization. Documented treatment: therapeutic diphenylcyclopropenone sensitization with weekly scalp DPC. The input for sequencing was whole blood, taken in connection with sensitization to the hapten diphenylcyclopropenone (DPC). These TCRs come from a man aged 30 to 39 with alopecia areata. Some clones in this sample may be carry-over from other donors' samples.

In its sample, this clonotype was seen many times. This chain connects TRBV15 to TRBJ2-1; TRBD2 matches at 13 bases. Germline CDR1 reads LNHNV; CDR2 reads YYDKDF (reference sequence). There are 17 residues in the CDR3. V was pared by 1 base and J by 4 bases, with 4 bases of the junction left unmatched. CDR3 sequence: CATSRARLAGGYNEQFF. CDR3 DNA sequence: TGTGCCACCAGCAGAGCGAGACTAGCGGGAGGATACAATGAGCAGTTCTTC. The full variable domain, its missing parts supplied by reference TRBV15 and TRBJ2-1, is DAMVIQNPRYQVTQFGKPVTLSCSQTLNHNVMYWYQQKSSQAPKLLFHYYDKDFNNEADTPDNFQSRRPNTSFCFLDIRSPGLGDTAMYLCATSRARLAGGYNEQFFGPGTRLTVL.

This clonotype showed up just a few times. V gene TRBV12-3 or TRBV12-4 combines with J gene TRBJ1-6; 8 bases are shared with TRBD1. The V and J ends lost 3 bases and 7 bases, in that order; junction bases with no gene match: 2. This CDR3 has 14 residues. CDR3 nucleotide sequence: TGTGCCAGCAGTTTTGGGACAGGAAATTCACCCCTCCACTTT. Encoded protein: CASSFGTGNSPLHF.

A note on this clonotype: The junction does not match germline at one end; this may be a read error. V and J are TRBV10-3 and TRBJ2-1; D unclear. This CDR3 is 16 amino acids long. Germline CDR1 and CDR2: ENHRY and SYGVKD. The CDR3 sequence: CAISESSQDLRDEQFF. CDR3 nucleotide sequence: TGTGCCATCAGTGAGTCGTCCCAGGACCTAAGGGATGAACAGTTCTTC.

This clonotype has at least ten counts. The CDR3 DNA is TGTGCCAGCAGTGAAACCCGGGCTTGGTCCTACGAGCAGTACTTC. Translated: CASSETRAWSYEQYF. The chain employs TRBV2 and TRBJ2-7, with D uncertain. V lost 2 bases and J lost 1, with 12 bases in between. This CDR3 has 15 residues. Germline V lookup: CDR1 SNHLY, CDR2 FYNNEI.

There are a few counts of this clonotype. The V call is TRBV7-2, the J call TRBJ1-1; 7 nucleotides agree with TRBD1. The junction had 11 bases not matched to a gene; V was cut back by 3 bases and J by 1 base. The germline V gene has CDR1 SGHTA and CDR2 FQGNSA. This CDR3 region has 17 residues. The CDR3 loop is CASSFDRVAVSNTEAFF. CDR3 bases: TGTGCCAGCAGCTTCGACAGGGTAGCCGTCTCGAACACTGAAGCTTTCTTT.

J is TRBJ1-6 and V is TRBV6-1; D may be TRBD1 (6 bases). Between the trimmed V and J ends, which lost 4 bases and 6 bases, there was a span of 22 bases. Germline CDR1 is MNHNS and CDR2 is SASEGT. The CDR3 is made up of 18 amino acids. The chain's CDR3 is CASSAQTSYRDTNSPLHF. The CDR3 bases are TGTGCCAGCAGTGCTCAGACCTCTTACCGGGACACTAATTCACCCCTCCACTTT.

The sample holds many counts of this clonotype. V is TRBV6-1 and J is TRBJ1-5, with 7 bases that match TRBD1. The germline CDR1 and CDR2 sequences are MNHNS and SASEGT. The CDR3 is 13 residues long. The V segment lost 6 bases and the J segment 5 bases; nucleotides outside the gene matches: 4. CDR3 sequence: CASSGTGDQPQHF. The CDR3 DNA sequence: TGTGCCAGCAGCGGCACAGGGGATCAGCCCCAGCATTTT.

This clonotype was counted between two and nine times. The J gene is TRBJ2-5, the V gene TRBV18; D possibly corresponds to TRBD2 (5 bases). The CDR3 is made up of 17 amino acids. The V gene's germline CDR1 is KGHSH and CDR2 LQKENI. Trimming took off 2 bases at V and 1 base at J, with 17 bases between the two ends. CDR3 residues: CASSPSIVTSLQETQYF. The CDR3 coding sequence is TGTGCCAGCTCACCATCAATAGTCACTAGTCTCCAAGAGACCCAGTACTTC.

This clonotype was seen many times. The V and J genes are TRBV7-9 and TRBJ2-7; D possibly uses TRBD1 or TRBD2 (5 bases each). The CDR3 covers 14 residues. Germline V lookup: CDR1 SEHNR, CDR2 FQNEAQ (reference sequence). The V and J ends lost 0 bases and 0 bases respectively, with 6 bases between them. This CDR3 is CASSLAGTSYEQYF. In nucleotides, the CDR3 is TGTGCCAGCAGCTTAGCCGGGACCTCCTACGAGCAGTACTTC.

A remark on this clonotype: A much more abundant neighbour one base away suggests this may be a read error. The chain couples TRBV3-1 to TRBJ2-6; the D gene is possibly TRBD1 (5 bases). Germline V gene sequence: CDR1 LGHDT, CDR2 YNNKEL (reference sequence). This CDR3 is built from 14 residues. CDR3 nucleotides: TGTGCCAGCAGCCAAGCGTCTGGGGCCAACGCCCTGACTTTC. Translating gives CASSQASGANALTF.

This clonotype was counted ten times or more. The V call is TRBV20-1, the J call TRBJ1-5; the match to TRBD1 covers 11 bases. There are 14 residues in the CDR3. Germline V gene data show CDR1 as DFQATT and CDR2 as SNEGSKA (reference sequence). J was trimmed by 6 bases and V by 1 base; bases with no gene match: 2. CDR3 amino acids: CSARVGQGAQPQHF. As DNA, the CDR3 is TGCAGTGCTAGAGTCGGACAGGGGGCTCAGCCCCAGCATTTT.

This clonotype has only a few counts. The genes are TRBV7-2 and TRBJ2-1, with TRBD2 matching 9 bases. CDR1 and CDR2 (germline): SGHTA, FQGNSA. The CDR3 totals 17 residues. Trimming took 5 bases from V and 0 from J; bases not matched to a gene: 8. CDR3 nucleotides: TGTGCCAGCAGCGCGGGAGGGCGGGAGACCTCCTACAATGAGCAGTTCTTC. Amino acids: CASSAGGRETSYNEQFF.

This clonotype was observed many times. This chain joins TRBV18 and TRBJ1-1; D unresolved. The V end was cut by 0 bases, the J end by 4 bases, with 12 bases between. The CDR3 is made up of 15 amino acids. Germline CDR1 reads KGHSH; CDR2 reads LQKENI. The CDR3 region is CASSPPARVATEAFF. For the CDR3, the DNA is TGTGCCAGCTCACCACCGGCGAGGGTGGCCACTGAAGCTTTCTTT.

This clonotype was observed many times. The chain links TRBV5-1 to TRBJ2-1; weak D call: TRBD1 (5 bases). The germline V gene has CDR1 SGHRS and CDR2 YFSETQ. This CDR3 is 15 amino acids long. The germline V and J ends were trimmed by 4 bases and 0 bases, with 11 bases remaining between them. Here the CDR3 DNA reads TGCGCCAGCAGCCCGCAGGGATACTCCTACAATGAGCAGTTCTTC. It codes for CASSPQGYSYNEQFF.

The table lists this clonotype with a few counts. This chain connects TRBV24-1 to TRBJ2-3; unclear D gene. Germline CDR1 is KGHDR and CDR2 is SFDVKD. This CDR3 is 12 amino acids long. The germline V and J ends were trimmed by 0 bases and 11 bases, with 8 bases remaining between them. The CDR3 sequence is CATSDLENWQYF. The CDR3 DNA reads as TGTGCCACCAGTGATTTGGAGAACTGGCAGTATTTT.

This chain joins TRBV7-2 and TRBJ2-5; the match to TRBD2 covers 13 bases. Trimming at V came to 7 bases and at J to 4 bases, leaving 18 bases not matched to a gene. CDR3 size: 19 residues. The germline CDR1 and CDR2 sequences are SGHTA and FQGNSA. The CDR3 sequence: CASIPRTSGRTRALETQYF. Here the CDR3 DNA reads TGTGCCAGCATCCCCCGGACTAGCGGGAGAACGCGTGCCCTAGAGACCCAGTACTTC.

The chain recombines TRBV6-2 or TRBV6-3 with TRBJ2-2; TRBD2 agrees at 9 bases. The germline CDR1 and CDR2 sequences are MNHEY and SVGEGT. The CDR3 extends over 19 amino acids. Germline trimming cut 7 bases from V and 4 bases from J; bases unmatched to any gene: 19. The CDR3 spells CASNRAGGLTTILTGELFF. In DNA, the CDR3 is TGTGCCAGCAATCGAGCGGGAGGCCTCACTACTATACTCACCGGGGAGCTGTTTTTT.

This clonotype has just a few counts. The CDR3 region has the DNA TGCAGCGTTGGGGGGGAAACAAACACTGAAGCTTTCTTT. Translating gives CSVGGETNTEAFF. The V gene is TRBV29-1, the J gene TRBJ1-1; D possibly corresponds to TRBD1 (5 bases). V gave up 4 bases and J gave up 2 bases, with 11 bases separating them. Germline-derived CDR1 and CDR2 are SQVTM and ANQGSEA. This CDR3 contains 13 residues.

The table lists this clonotype with many counts. The rearrangement joins TRBV14 to TRBJ2-1; possible D gene TRBD2, 5 bases. The CDR3 length is 17 residues. The germline CDR1 and CDR2 sequences are SGHDN and FVKESK. The V end lost 0 bases, the J end lost 1 base, and 13 bases lay between the germline ends. The CDR3 is CASSQEREAVSYNEQFF. Here the CDR3 DNA reads TGTGCCAGCAGCCAAGAAAGGGAAGCGGTGTCCTACAATGAGCAGTTCTTC.

This clonotype was observed a handful of times. The V call is TRBV12-3 or TRBV12-4, the J call TRBJ2-7; 9 bases fit TRBD1. V lost 5 bases, J lost 12 bases, and 11 bases stayed unmatched. The CDR3 runs 13 residues. The CDR3: CASSPNQGQGWYF. In DNA, the CDR3 is TGTGCCAGCAGTCCCAACCAAGGACAGGGGTGGTACTTC.

The sample holds many counts of this clonotype. In DNA form, the CDR3 reads TGTGCCAGCTCAACCCACCAGGGAGAGACCCAGTACTTC. Residues: CASSTHQGETQYF. The V gene is TRBV18, the J gene TRBJ2-5, with D possibly being TRBD1 (5 bases). Germline CDR1 is KGHSH and CDR2 is LQKENI. The CDR3 spans 13 residues. V shed 5 bases and J shed 4 bases, with 11 bases lying between them.

This clonotype ranks as medium-sized (0.01 to 0.1%). J is TRBJ2-3 and V is TRBV6-1, with 7 bases lining up with TRBD1. In germline, CDR1 is MNHNS, CDR2 SASEGT. Losses at the gene ends were 10 bases for V and 4 bases for J; bases not matched to a gene: 5. The CDR3 has 12 amino acids. Written as DNA, the CDR3 is TGTGCCATAAACAGGGGTGCAGATACGCAGTATTTT. Protein product: CAINRGADTQYF.

This chain uses TRBV19 with TRBJ1-5; D is unresolved. CDR3 size: 13 residues. Trimming removed 5 bases from V and 0 bases from J, with 5 bases in between. CDR1 is LNHDA and CDR2 is SQIVND in the germline V gene (reference sequence). The CDR3 region is CASSGDSNQPQHF. DNA of the CDR3: TGTGCCAGTAGTGGTGATAGCAATCAGCCCCAGCATTTT. Together with reference TRBV19 and TRBJ1-5, the CDR3 gives the full variable domain: DGGITQSPKYLFRKEGQNVTLSCEQNLNHDAMYWYRQDPGQGLRLIYYSQIVNDFQKGDIAEGYSVSREKKESFPLTVTSAQKNPTAFYLCASSGDSNQPQHFGDGTRLSIL.

The sample holds a few counts of this clonotype. V gene TRBV5-1 combines with J gene TRBJ1-4; D gene ambiguous. Trimming cost V 4 bases and J 7 bases, with 11 bases left between them. There are 13 residues in the CDR3. The germline CDR1 and CDR2 sequences are SGHRS and YFSETQ. The CDR3 here is CASSADEGEKLFF. Here the CDR3 DNA reads TGCGCCAGCAGCGCGGACGAAGGTGAAAAACTGTTTTTT.

This clonotype came up many times. The chain has TRBV7-8 and TRBJ2-3; D may be TRBD1 (5 bases). The length of the CDR3 is 15 residues. The germline CDR1 and CDR2 sequences are SGHVS and FQNEAQ. Trimming took 2 bases from V and 3 from J, leaving 12 bases between them. CDR3 nucleotide sequence: TGTGCCAGCAGCTTACGTCAGGGCGAGACAGATACGCAGTATTTT. Amino acids: CASSLRQGETDTQYF. Combining the CDR3 with reference TRBV7-8 and TRBJ2-3 gives the whole variable domain GAGVSQSPRYKVAKRGQDVALRCDPISGHVSLFWYQQALGQGPEFLTYFQNEAQLDKSGLPSDRFFAERPEGSVSTLKIQRTQQEDSAVYLCASSLRQGETDTQYFGPGTRLTVL.